This TCR beta chain was profiled in a study of CD8 T cells in Susac syndrome. Reverse transcription of roughly 0.45 to 1 ug RNA was carried out with random hexamers. A single record per CDR3 protein comes from TCRdb applying MiXCR to the immunoSEQ multiplex PCR reads. The sample shows more than 250,000 distinct CDR3 sequences, around 92% of them seen only once. The germline V gene has CDR1 SGHTA and CDR2 FQGNSA. This CDR3 region has 16 residues. Trimming stripped 1 base from V and 4 bases from J, with 16 bases between. The chain has TRBV7-2 and TRBJ1-1; TRBD1 is a possible D gene (5 bases). The sample comprised CD4+ T cells from PBMCs. This TCR was recovered from a human donor with multiple sclerosis. This CDR3 reads CASSLGLGEVRTEAFF. The CDR3 region has the DNA TGTGCCAGCAGCTTAGGTCTGGGGGAGGTCCGCACTGAAGCTTTCTTT.